This T cell receptor beta chain was recovered during a study of T-cell memory formation after mild COVID-19 (dated by TCRdb to the early 2020s). As for the study more broadly: TCR sequence clusters from the two donors were largely donor specific. T-cell clones expanding and contracting after mild COVID-19 in a couple of donors were tracked by longitudinal TCRalpha and TCRbeta repertoire sequencing. The cohort was made up of two young adult volunteers, one female and one male, who were previously healthy.

Only a few counts were recorded for this clonotype. Its antigen has not been determined. Base qualities are missing; no much larger clone stands one base away. The germline V gene provides CDR1 SGHTA and CDR2 FQGNSA. V drops 5 bases and J drops 4 bases, leaving 11 bases in between. The CDR3 runs 13 amino acids, cysteine and phenylalanine included. Just the 39-base CDR3 DNA is kept, in frame starting at base 1. Sequencing was performed on an Illumina NovaSeq 6000. TCRalpha and TCRbeta cDNA libraries were constructed by 5'RACE with constant-segment primers, with sample barcodes and unique molecular identifiers being introduced. RNA was extracted from every sample with Trizol reagent. Amplification of the libraries took two PCR steps, and the second step added a second sample barcode plus Illumina TruSeq adapters. The libraries were sequenced on an Illumina NovaSeq using 2 x 150 bp paired-end reads. On the authors' methods: Reads were demultiplexed and collapsed into UMI-guided consensus sequences with migec v1.2.7. Using mixcr v2.1.11, the UMI consensuses were aligned to TRA and TRB V and J templates and assembled into clonotypes. A clonotype was counted as expanded or contracted only if both edgeR and NoisET called the change significant, with noise models trained on biological replicates. For edgeR calls, a false discovery rate-adjusted p below 0.01 and a log2 fold-change threshold of 1 were applied. PCA with hierarchical clustering of max-normalized trajectories of the 1000 most abundant clonotypes was used as exploratory dynamics analysis. Each responding clone was given a CD4 or CD8 phenotype based on the CD4+ and CD8+ repertoires, which had been sequenced separately. The public sequencing data were trimmed at Q25 with fastp and processed into clonotypes with MiXCR by TCRdb, which kept only in-frame beta chains. Each entry merges the rows of one CDR3 protein and shows their most common DNA and genes. TCRdb, rather than the study authors, made the V and J calls. This sample has a few hundred thousand distinct CDR3 sequences in its table, and under 12% of those were observed once. 2.5% to 3.5% of the sample comes from the top ten.

Ficoll-Paque density gradient centrifugation was the method used to isolate PBMCs. General conclusions and limits of the study: SARS-CoV-2 specificity was not confirmed for the second-wave clones peaking on day 37. Only a couple of mild cases were covered in the study, and larger cohorts including severe cases with pre-infection samples were considered necessary. The detection of some responding clones in pre-infection memory suggests that pre-existing cross-reactive memory T cells joined the SARS-CoV-2 response. Contracting CD4+ clones turned up mainly in the CM and EM memory subsets, whereas EMRA was where CD8+ clones were enriched. Clones contracting from day 15 to 85 had balanced CD4/CD8 phenotypes, while a second wave expanding from day 15 to 37 was biased towards CD4+.

The V and J segments used are TRBV7-2 and TRBJ1-2; a tentative D call is TRBD1 (5 bases match). The origin of this receptor is a man younger than 35 who had mild COVID-19 (a few samples of this study predate the infection). The sample titles of this study are shuffled in the database, so cell type and time point are left out; the donor was told from shared clones. The sample comprised PBMCs or a T cell subset sorted from them (not recorded which). The DNA sequence follows: TGTGCCAGCAGCGGCGGACACCCCTATGGCTACACCTTC. It is translated as CASSGGHPYGYTF.